These 5 T cell receptor beta chains share one sample of origin, sequenced in a study of post-analysis software for immune sequencing data. General study findings and limits: Included in a set of roughly five TRBV segments more frequent in patients than controls were TRBV5-6, TRBV5-1 and TRBV20-1.

Which antigens these TCRs recognize remains unknown. Unique molecular identifiers tagged the TCR beta cDNA libraries. A single record per CDR3 protein comes from TCRdb applying MiXCR to the PCR reads. The repertoire holds around 190,000 distinct CDR3 sequences, with about 30% as singletons. Input material: blood. The receptors stem from a girl younger than 18 with multiple sclerosis.

In regard to this clonotype: A much bigger clone sits one base away, suggesting this may be a read error. The J gene is TRBJ2-5, the V gene TRBV4-1, with D hard to call. The CDR3 is made up of 13 amino acids. V was pared by 1 base and J by 11 bases, with 14 bases between. Germline V gene data show CDR1 as MGHRA and CDR2 as YSYEKL. The CDR3 here is CASSQVTVGEQYF. CDR3 nucleotides: TGCGCCAGCAGCCAAGTTACGGTTGGTGAGCAGTACTTC.

This chain connects TRBV20-1 to TRBJ2-1; 7 nucleotides agree with TRBD2. Per the germline V gene, CDR1 is DFQATT and CDR2 is SNEGSKA (reference sequence). This CDR3 is 15 amino acids long. J gave up 9 bases and V 0 bases, and 11 bases lay outside the gene matches. CDR3 in amino acids: CSARDLGGGLSEQFF. The CDR3 coding sequence is TGCAGTGCTAGAGATCTTGGGGGAGGGCTGAGTGAGCAGTTCTTC.

This chain connects TRBV12-3 or TRBV12-4 to TRBJ2-1, with 12 bases aligning to TRBD2. The CDR3 is 18 residues long. Trimming cost V 7 bases and J 0 bases; bases outside gene matches: 10. The CDR3 coding sequence is TGTGCCAGCAACATTGGGCTAGCGGGAGGGAGCTCCTACAATGAGCAGTTCTTC. It specifies CASNIGLAGGSSYNEQFF.

This clonotype was detected many times. J is TRBJ1-2 and V is TRBV29-1; D is undetermined. The germline V and J ends were trimmed by 7 bases and 8 bases, with 20 bases remaining between them. CDR1 SQVTM and CDR2 ANQGSEA come from the germline V gene. The CDR3 is 13 residues long. Here the CDR3 reads CSARPDPPGGYTF. The CDR3 DNA reads TGCAGCGCCCGACCCGACCCTCCTGGGGGCTACACCTTC.

This clonotype was picked up many times. The genes are TRBV7-9 and TRBJ2-1; either TRBD1 or TRBD2 may supply D (5 bases each). This CDR3 spans 11 amino acids. Germline values: CDR1 SEHNR, CDR2 FQNEAQ (reference sequence). The V and J ends lost 5 bases and 9 bases respectively, with 8 bases between them. Written as DNA, the CDR3 is TGTGCCAGCAGCCGGGGCCTTGAGCAGTTCTTC. Encoded protein: CASSRGLEQFF.